Each of the 18 T cell receptor beta chains below was sequenced from the same sample in a study of T cells in Graves' hyperthyroidism and ophthalmopathy. Using RNA transcripts as the source, TCR beta CDR3 regions were amplified. The TCR CDR3 was amplified in a first-round RT-PCR using the HTBI primer set. TCRdb itself ran the multiplex PCR reads through MiXCR, one entry per CDR3 protein. Among around 400,000 distinct CDR3 sequences listed, approximately 16% were seen once. Sequenced input: blood. The source of these receptors is an older woman with Graves' ophthalmopathy.

This clonotype was detected ten times or more. The V call is TRBV7-2, the J call TRBJ2-2; TRBD2 agrees at 8 bases. With V trimmed by 5 bases and J by 5 bases, 7 bases remained unmatched. The CDR3 is made up of 15 amino acids. From germline, CDR1 is SGHTA and CDR2 FQGNSA. CDR3 coding DNA: TGTGCCAGCAGCACCCCGGGGGGGTTAACCGGGGAGCTGTTTTTT. It is translated as CASSTPGGLTGELFF.

The J gene is TRBJ2-1, the V gene TRBV7-6; 11 nucleotides line up with TRBD2. CDR3 size: 16 residues. The junction had 8 bases not matched to a gene; V was cut back by 2 bases and J by 8 bases. The V gene's germline CDR1 is SGHVS and CDR2 FNYEAQ. In DNA form, the CDR3 reads TGTGCCAGCAGCTTAACCTTAGCGGGAGGGGCCCATGAGCAGTTCTTC. This gives the protein CASSLTLAGGAHEQFF.

V and J are TRBV2 and TRBJ1-5; D uncertain. The CDR3 has 14 residues. The V and J ends lost 7 bases and 4 bases respectively, with 14 bases between them. CDR1 is SNHLY and CDR2 is FYNNEI in the germline V gene. The CDR3 loop reads CASKGGQYNQPQHF. CDR3 sequence (DNA): TGTGCCAGCAAGGGCGGCCAGTATAATCAGCCCCAGCATTTT.

Many counts were recorded for this clonotype. This chain links TRBV6-1 with TRBJ2-5, with 10 bases fitting TRBD1. CDR1 MNHNS and CDR2 SASEGT come from the germline V gene. This CDR3 spans 18 amino acids. The V segment lost 5 bases and the J segment 5 bases; nucleotides outside the gene matches: 17. DNA for the CDR3: TGTGCCAGCAGTCGCCCGGGACAGGGGTTCCCTGGGGGGGAGACCCAGTACTTC. It codes for CASSRPGQGFPGGETQYF.

The J gene is TRBJ2-6, the V gene TRBV28; no reliable D call. Germline-derived CDR1 and CDR2 are MDHEN and SYDVKM. V lost 7 bases and J 0 bases, leaving 10 bases between the germline ends. CDR3 length: 15 amino acids. CDR3 in DNA: TGTGCCAGCATCCCACTGGGCTCTGGGGCCAACGTCCTGACTTTC. Protein product: CASIPLGSGANVLTF.

This clonotype occurred a few times. The rearrangement joins TRBV28 to TRBJ1-2, with 7 bases matching TRBD1. The V and J ends lost 3 bases and 2 bases, in that order; junction bases with no gene match: 6. This CDR3 region has 15 residues. Germline V gene data show CDR1 as MDHEN and CDR2 as SYDVKM. The CDR3 sequence is CASSFGVQGNYGYTF. Here the CDR3 DNA reads TGTGCCAGCAGTTTTGGGGTACAGGGGAACTATGGCTACACCTTC.

About this clonotype itself: A much larger clone lies a single base off, so this may be a read error. This chain uses TRBV9 with TRBJ2-7; unclear D gene. Germline values: CDR1 SGDLS, CDR2 YYNGEE. The ends were cut back, 3 bases at V and 1 base at J, with 11 bases in the middle. This CDR3 contains 14 residues. CDR3: CASSANPISYEQYF. The CDR3 bases are TGTGCCAGCAGCGCCAATCCGATTTCCTACGAGCAGTACTTC.

In this sample, this clonotype turned up many times. The chain recombines TRBV5-1 with TRBJ2-2; 13 bases are shared with TRBD2. J gave up 0 bases and V 4 bases, and 3 bases lay outside the gene matches. The CDR3 contains 17 residues. Germline CDR1 and CDR2: SGHRS and YFSETQ. The CDR3 protein is CASSAGTSGTNTGELFF. The CDR3 region has the DNA TGCGCCAGCAGCGCCGGGACTAGCGGGACGAACACCGGGGAGCTGTTTTTT.

The chain joins TRBV20-1 to TRBJ2-3; 11 nucleotides line up with TRBD2. Per germline, CDR1 DFQATT and CDR2 SNEGSKA (reference sequence). This CDR3 has 15 amino acids. J gave up 2 bases and V 3 bases, and 4 bases lay outside the gene matches. The DNA for the CDR3 is TGCAGTGCTAGGGGACTAGCGGATAACACAGATACGCAGTATTTT. Its protein product is CSARGLADNTDTQYF.

This clonotype was seen more than once but under ten times. The chain carries TRBV19 and TRBJ2-1; the D gene is possibly TRBD2 (5 bases). CDR3 length: 13 amino acids. Trimming left V 6 bases short and J 10 bases short, with 16 bases between. Per the germline V gene, CDR1 is LNHDA and CDR2 is SQIVND (reference sequence). The CDR3 DNA is TGTGCCAGTAGCACATCGCGGCCGGGGGAGCAGTTCTTC. Translation: CASSTSRPGEQFF.

The chain is built from TRBV7-8 and TRBJ2-1; the match to TRBD2 covers 13 bases. CDR3 length: 18 residues. V dropped 5 bases and J dropped 6; count of bases not matched to a gene: 13. Germline V gives CDR1 SGHVS, CDR2 FQNEAQ. This CDR3 reads CASSPRGTSGEISNEQFF. The DNA of the CDR3 is TGTGCCAGCAGCCCCCGGGGGACTAGCGGGGAGATTAGCAATGAGCAGTTCTTC.

This clonotype was detected ten times or more. The CDR3 DNA follows: TGTGCCAGCAGCCTCTTCCGCGCCCCGCTATCAGATACGCAGTATTTT. Its translation: CASSLFRAPLSDTQYF. The chain links TRBV7-2 to TRBJ2-3, with unresolved D. The CDR3 contains 16 residues. The germline gives CDR1 SGHTA, CDR2 FQGNSA. Trimming took off 5 bases at V and 4 bases at J, with 19 bases between the two ends. Full variable domain (remainder filled in from reference TRBV7-2 and TRBJ2-3): GAGVSQSPSNKVTEKGKDVELRCDPISGHTALYWYRQSLGQGLEFLIYFQGNSAPDKSGLPSDRFSAERTGGSVSTLTIQRTQQEDSAVYLCASSLFRAPLSDTQYFGPGTRLTVL.

This clonotype has ten or more counts. The gene calls are TRBV12-3 or TRBV12-4 and TRBJ2-5; either TRBD1 or TRBD2 may supply D (6 bases each). This CDR3 contains 15 residues. Trimming stripped 5 bases from V and 5 bases from J, with 18 bases between. Here the CDR3 DNA reads TGTGCCAGCAGTCTATTAAGGGGGGTCAGGGAGACCCAGTACTTC. The encoded protein is CASSLLRGVRETQYF.

A few counts support this clonotype. The chain joins TRBV20-1 to TRBJ1-1; 8 bases align to TRBD1. This CDR3 contains 13 residues. V trimming: 6 bases; J trimming: 4 bases; junction bases outside the gene matches: 7. CDR1 and CDR2 from the germline V gene are DFQATT and SNEGSKA (reference sequence). Here the CDR3 reads CSAATGASTEAFF. In DNA, the CDR3 is TGCAGTGCCGCGACAGGGGCATCCACTGAAGCTTTCTTT.

In its sample, this clonotype was seen many times. The chain recombines TRBV28 with TRBJ2-3; 7 positions agree with TRBD2. CDR1 MDHEN and CDR2 SYDVKM come from the germline V gene. The CDR3 contains 12 residues. V shed 10 bases, J shed 6 bases, and the junction held 7 bases outside the gene matches. The CDR3 DNA reads TGTGCCACCAAGACTAGCTTGGATACGCAGTATTTT. This gives the protein CATKTSLDTQYF.

This clonotype showed up many times. This chain uses TRBV5-1 with TRBJ2-1; 11 bases match TRBD1. Germline CDR1 SGHRS, CDR2 YFSETQ. CDR3 length: 15 amino acids. The trim removed 3 bases at V and 7 bases at J, leaving 6 bases unmatched. CDR3 region: CASSSGQGAGNEQFF. The CDR3 coding sequence is TGCGCCAGCAGCTCCGGACAGGGGGCTGGTAATGAGCAGTTCTTC.

This clonotype was picked up a small number of times. The junction shows a germline mismatch at one end, possibly a read error. This chain links TRBV18 with TRBJ2-7; 10 bases match TRBD1. The CDR3 consists of 15 residues. Germline loops: CDR1 KGHSH, CDR2 LQKENI. The CDR3 DNA follows: TGTGCCAGCCCACCACAACGGGACAGGGGTGGCGAGCAGTACTTC. It encodes CASPPQRDRGGEQYF.

This sequence joins TRBV28 and TRBJ2-7; 9 nucleotides line up with TRBD2. The CDR3 is 16 amino acids. Per the germline V gene, CDR1 is MDHEN and CDR2 is SYDVKM. With V trimmed by 1 base and J by 2 bases, 6 bases remained unmatched. CDR3 loop: CASSLFAGGRTYEQYF. The CDR3 DNA reads as TGTGCCAGCAGTTTATTCGCGGGAGGGCGTACCTACGAGCAGTACTTC. Full variable domain (remainder filled in from reference TRBV28 and TRBJ2-7): DVKVTQSSRYLVKRTGEKVFLECVQDMDHENMFWYRQDPGLGLRLIYFSYDVKMKEKGDIPEGYSVSREKKERFSLILESASTNQTSMYLCASSLFAGGRTYEQYFGPGTRLTVT.